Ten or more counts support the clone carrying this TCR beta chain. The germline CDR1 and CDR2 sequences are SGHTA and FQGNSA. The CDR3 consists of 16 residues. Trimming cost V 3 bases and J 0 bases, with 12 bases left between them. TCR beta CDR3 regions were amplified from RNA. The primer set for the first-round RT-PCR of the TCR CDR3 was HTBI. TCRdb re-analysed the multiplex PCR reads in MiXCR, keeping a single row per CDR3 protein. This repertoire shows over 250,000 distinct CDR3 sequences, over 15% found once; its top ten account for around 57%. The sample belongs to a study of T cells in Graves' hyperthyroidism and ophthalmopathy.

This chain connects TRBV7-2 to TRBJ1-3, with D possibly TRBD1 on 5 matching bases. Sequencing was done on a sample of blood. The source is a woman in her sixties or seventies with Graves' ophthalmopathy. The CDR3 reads CASSFSAGTSGNTIYF. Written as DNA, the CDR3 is TGTGCCAGCAGCTTTTCGGCCGGGACCTCTGGAAACACCATATATTTT.